This TCR beta chain is drawn from a study of shared clonotypes between healthy human individuals. General observations from the study: Naive CD4 clonotypes overlapped across a handful of donors at about 5.2%.

Concerning this clone itself: Its antigen remains unidentified.

In the CD4+ fraction, cells were divided into CD45RA+ naive and CD45RA-negative memory subsets. The trim removed 2 bases at V and 7 bases at J, leaving 11 bases unmatched. CDR3 length: 17 amino acids. From germline, CDR1 is SGHNT and CDR2 YENEEA. TCRdb's table, derived via immunoSEQ multiplex PCR, lists solely in-frame clones and lacks some. The sample lists approximately 1.5 million clones; 97% to 99% were seen once. The sequenced sample was naive CD4+ T cells sorted from blood. Subset of the sample: CD45RA+ positively selected. The chain employs TRBV11-3 and TRBJ2-1; 10 nucleotides match TRBD1. The receptor was derived from a man aged 25-45 years in good health. The CDR3 DNA is TGTGCCAGCAGCTTACAGACCGGGACAGGGGTTTTAAATGAGCAGTTCTTC. This codes for CASSLQTGTGVLNEQFF.